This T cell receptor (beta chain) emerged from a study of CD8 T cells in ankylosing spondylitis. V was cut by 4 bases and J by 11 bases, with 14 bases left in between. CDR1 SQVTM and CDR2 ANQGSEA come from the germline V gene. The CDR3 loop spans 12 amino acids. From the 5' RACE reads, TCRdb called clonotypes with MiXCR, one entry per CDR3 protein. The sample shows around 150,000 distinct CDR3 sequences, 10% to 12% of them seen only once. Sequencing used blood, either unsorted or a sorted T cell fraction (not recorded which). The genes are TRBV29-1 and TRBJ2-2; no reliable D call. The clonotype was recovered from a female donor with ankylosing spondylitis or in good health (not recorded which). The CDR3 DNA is TGCAGCGTTGGGCCGAACATCGGCGAGCTGTTTTTT. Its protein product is CSVGPNIGELFF.